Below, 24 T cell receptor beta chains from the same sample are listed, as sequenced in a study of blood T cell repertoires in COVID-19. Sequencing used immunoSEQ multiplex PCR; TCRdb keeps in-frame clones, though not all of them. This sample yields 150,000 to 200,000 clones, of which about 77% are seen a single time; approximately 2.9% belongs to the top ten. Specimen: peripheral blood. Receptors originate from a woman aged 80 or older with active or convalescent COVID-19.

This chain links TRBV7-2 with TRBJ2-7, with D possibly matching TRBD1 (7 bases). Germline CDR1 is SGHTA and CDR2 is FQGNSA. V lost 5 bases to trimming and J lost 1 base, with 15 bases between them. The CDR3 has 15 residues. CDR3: CASSPQGGPSYEQYF. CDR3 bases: TGTGCCAGCAGCCCCCAGGGGGGACCTTCCTACGAGCAGTACTTC.

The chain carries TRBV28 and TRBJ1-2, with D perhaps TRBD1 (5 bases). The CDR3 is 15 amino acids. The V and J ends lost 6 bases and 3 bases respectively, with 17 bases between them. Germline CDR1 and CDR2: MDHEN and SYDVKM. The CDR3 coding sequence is TGTGCCAGCAGGAGTCTCGGGGCGGGATACTATGGCTACACCTTC. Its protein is CASRSLGAGYYGYTF.

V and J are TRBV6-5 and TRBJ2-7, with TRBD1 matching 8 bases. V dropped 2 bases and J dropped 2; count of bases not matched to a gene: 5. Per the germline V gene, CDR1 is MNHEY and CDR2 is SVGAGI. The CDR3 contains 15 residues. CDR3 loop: CASSYDTGGAYEQYF. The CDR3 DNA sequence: TGTGCCAGCAGTTACGATACAGGGGGTGCCTACGAGCAGTACTTC.

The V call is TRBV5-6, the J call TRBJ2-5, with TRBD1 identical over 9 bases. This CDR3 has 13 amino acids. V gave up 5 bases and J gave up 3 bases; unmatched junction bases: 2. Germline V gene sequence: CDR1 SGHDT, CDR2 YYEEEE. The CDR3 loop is CASRWDREETQYF. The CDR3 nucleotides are TGTGCCAGCAGATGGGACAGGGAAGAGACCCAGTACTTC.

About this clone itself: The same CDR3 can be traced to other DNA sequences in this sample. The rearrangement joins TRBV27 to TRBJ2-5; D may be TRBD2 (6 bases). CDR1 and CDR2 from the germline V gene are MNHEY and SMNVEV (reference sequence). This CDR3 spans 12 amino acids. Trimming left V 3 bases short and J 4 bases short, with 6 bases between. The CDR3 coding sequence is TGTGCCAGCAGTTTGCGGGGAGAGACCCAGTACTTC. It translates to CASSLRGETQYF.

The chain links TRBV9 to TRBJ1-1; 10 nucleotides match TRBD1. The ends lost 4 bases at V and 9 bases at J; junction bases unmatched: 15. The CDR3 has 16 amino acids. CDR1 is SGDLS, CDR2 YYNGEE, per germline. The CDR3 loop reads CASSPGGGQGNFKAFF. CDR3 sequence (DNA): TGTGCCAGCAGCCCAGGGGGGGGACAGGGGAACTTTAAAGCTTTCTTT. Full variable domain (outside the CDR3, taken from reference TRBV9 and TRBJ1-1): DSGVTQTPKHLITATGQRVTLRCSPRSGDLSVYWYQQSLDQGLQFLIQYYNGEERAKGNILERFSAQQFPDLHSELNLSSLELGDSALYFCASSPGGGQGNFKAFFGQGTRLTVV.

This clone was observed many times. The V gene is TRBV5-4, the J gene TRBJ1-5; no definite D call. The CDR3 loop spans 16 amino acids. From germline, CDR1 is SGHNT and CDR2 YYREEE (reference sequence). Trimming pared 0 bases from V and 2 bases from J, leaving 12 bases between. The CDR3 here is CASSLDPGEGNQPQHF. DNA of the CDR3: TGTGCCAGCAGCTTGGACCCGGGAGAGGGCAATCAGCCCCAGCATTTT.

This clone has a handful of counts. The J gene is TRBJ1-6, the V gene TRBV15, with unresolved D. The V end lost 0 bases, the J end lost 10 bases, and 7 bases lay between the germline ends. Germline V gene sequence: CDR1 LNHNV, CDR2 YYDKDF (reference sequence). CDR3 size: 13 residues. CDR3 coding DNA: TGTGCCACCAGCAGAGATTTAATCTCACCCCTCCACTTT. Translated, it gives CATSRDLISPLHF.

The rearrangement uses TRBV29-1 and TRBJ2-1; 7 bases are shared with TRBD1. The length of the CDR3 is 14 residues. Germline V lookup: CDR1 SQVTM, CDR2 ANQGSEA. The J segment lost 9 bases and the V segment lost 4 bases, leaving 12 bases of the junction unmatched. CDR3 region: CSVADRTLFSEQFF. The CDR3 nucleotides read TGCAGCGTTGCGGACAGGACGCTTTTTAGTGAGCAGTTCTTC.

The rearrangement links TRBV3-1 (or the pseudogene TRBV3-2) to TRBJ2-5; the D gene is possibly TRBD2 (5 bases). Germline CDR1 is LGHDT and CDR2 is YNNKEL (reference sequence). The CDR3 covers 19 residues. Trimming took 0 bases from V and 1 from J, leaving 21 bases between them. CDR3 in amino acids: CASSQDEWEHDTAQETQYF. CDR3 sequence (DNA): TGTGCCAGCAGCCAAGATGAATGGGAGCACGACACGGCCCAAGAGACCCAGTACTTC.

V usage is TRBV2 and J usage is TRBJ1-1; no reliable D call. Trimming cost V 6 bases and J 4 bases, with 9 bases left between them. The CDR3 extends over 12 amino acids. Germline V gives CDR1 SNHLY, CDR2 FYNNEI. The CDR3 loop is CASRSVVTEAFF. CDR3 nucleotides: TGTGCCAGCAGGTCGGTGGTCACTGAAGCTTTCTTT.

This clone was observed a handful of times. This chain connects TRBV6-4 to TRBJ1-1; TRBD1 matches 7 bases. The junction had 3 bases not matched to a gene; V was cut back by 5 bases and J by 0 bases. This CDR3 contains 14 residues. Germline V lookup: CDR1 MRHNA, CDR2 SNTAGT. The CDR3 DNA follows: TGTGCCAGCAGTCCAGGGGGTGTGAACACTGAAGCTTTCTTT. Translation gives CASSPGGVNTEAFF.

The CDR3 DNA is TGCGCCAGCACCTGGATAGAAGGGAGCGAGCAGTACTTC. The encoded protein is CASTWIEGSEQYF. The chain carries TRBV5-1 and TRBJ2-7; D might be TRBD2 (5 bases). Germline V gene sequence: CDR1 SGHRS, CDR2 YFSETQ. This CDR3 has 13 amino acids. The V and J ends lost 6 bases and 6 bases respectively, with 16 bases between them.

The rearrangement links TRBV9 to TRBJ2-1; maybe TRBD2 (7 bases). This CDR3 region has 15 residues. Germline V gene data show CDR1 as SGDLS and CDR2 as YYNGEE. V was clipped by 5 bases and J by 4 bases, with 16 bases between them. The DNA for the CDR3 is TGTGCCAGCAGTCCGGGCGGGGGCCTATACAATGAGCAGTTCTTC. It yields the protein CASSPGGGLYNEQFF. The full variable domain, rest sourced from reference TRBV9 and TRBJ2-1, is DSGVTQTPKHLITATGQRVTLRCSPRSGDLSVYWYQQSLDQGLQFLIQYYNGEERAKGNILERFSAQQFPDLHSELNLSSLELGDSALYFCASSPGGGLYNEQFFGPGTRLTVL.

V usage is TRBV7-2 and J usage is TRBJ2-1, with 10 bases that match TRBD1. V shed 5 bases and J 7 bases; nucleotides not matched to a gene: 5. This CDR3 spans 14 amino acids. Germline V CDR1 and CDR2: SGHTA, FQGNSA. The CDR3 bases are TGTGCCAGCAGCACCTCGGGACAGGGGAATGAGCAGTTCTTC. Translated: CASSTSGQGNEQFF.

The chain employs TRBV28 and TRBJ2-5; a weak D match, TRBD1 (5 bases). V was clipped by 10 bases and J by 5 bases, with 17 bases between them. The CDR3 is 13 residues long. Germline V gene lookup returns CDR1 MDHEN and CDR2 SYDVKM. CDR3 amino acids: CATRPGLRETQYF. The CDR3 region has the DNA TGTGCCACACGACCAGGGCTTAGGGAGACCCAGTACTTC.

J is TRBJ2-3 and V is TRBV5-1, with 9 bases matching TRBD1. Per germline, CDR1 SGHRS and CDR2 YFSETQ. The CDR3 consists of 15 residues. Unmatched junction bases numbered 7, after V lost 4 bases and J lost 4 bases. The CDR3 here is CASSGNRGQADTQYF. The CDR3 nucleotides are TGCGCCAGCAGCGGGAACAGGGGGCAGGCAGATACGCAGTATTTT.

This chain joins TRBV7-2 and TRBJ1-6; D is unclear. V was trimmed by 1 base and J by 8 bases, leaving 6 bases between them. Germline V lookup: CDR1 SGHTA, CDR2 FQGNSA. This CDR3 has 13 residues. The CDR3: CASSLDLYSPLHF. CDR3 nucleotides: TGTGCCAGCAGCTTAGATCTCTATTCACCCCTCCACTTT.

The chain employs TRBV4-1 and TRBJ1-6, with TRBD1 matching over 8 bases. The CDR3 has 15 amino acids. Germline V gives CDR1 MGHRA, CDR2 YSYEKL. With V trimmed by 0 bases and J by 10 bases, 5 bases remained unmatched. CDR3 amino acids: CASSQDGQGDSPLHF. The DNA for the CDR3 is TGCGCCAGCAGCCAAGACGGACAGGGAGACTCACCCCTCCACTTT.

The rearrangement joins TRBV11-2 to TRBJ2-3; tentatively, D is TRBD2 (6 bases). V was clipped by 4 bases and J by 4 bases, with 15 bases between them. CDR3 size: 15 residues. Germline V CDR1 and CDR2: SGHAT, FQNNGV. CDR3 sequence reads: CASSSRGGVSDTQYF. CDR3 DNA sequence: TGTGCCAGCAGCTCCCGGGGCGGGGTATCAGATACGCAGTATTTT. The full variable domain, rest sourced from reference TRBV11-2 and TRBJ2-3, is EAGVAQSPRYKIIEKRQSVAFWCNPISGHATLYWYQQILGQGPKLLIQFQNNGVVDDSQLPKDRFSAERLKGVDSTLKIQPAKLEDSAVYLCASSSRGGVSDTQYFGPGTRLTVL.

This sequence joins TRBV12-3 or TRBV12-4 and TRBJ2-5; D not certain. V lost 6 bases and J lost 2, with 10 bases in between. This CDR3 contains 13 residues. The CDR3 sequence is CASSHHRQETQYF. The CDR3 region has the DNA TGTGCCAGCAGCCATCATCGGCAAGAGACCCAGTACTTC.

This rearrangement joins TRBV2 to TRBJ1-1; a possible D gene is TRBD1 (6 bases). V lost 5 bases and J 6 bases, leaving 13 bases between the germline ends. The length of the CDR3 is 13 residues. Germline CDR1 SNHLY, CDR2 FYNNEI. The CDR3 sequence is CASSFTGFSEAFF. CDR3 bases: TGTGCCAGCAGTTTTACAGGGTTCTCTGAAGCTTTCTTT.

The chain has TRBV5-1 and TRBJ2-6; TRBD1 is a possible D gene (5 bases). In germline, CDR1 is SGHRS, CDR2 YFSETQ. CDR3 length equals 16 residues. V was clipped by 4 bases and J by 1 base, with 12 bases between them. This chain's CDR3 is CASSPRQLSGANVLTF. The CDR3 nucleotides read TGCGCCAGCAGCCCCAGACAGCTTTCTGGGGCCAACGTCCTGACTTTC.

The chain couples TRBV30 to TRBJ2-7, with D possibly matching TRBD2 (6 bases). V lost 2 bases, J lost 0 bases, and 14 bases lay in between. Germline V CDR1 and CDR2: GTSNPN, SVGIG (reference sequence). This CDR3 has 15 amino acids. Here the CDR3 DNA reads TGTGCCTGGAGTCGCGGAGGGGCGACCTCCTACGAGCAGTACTTC. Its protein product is CAWSRGGATSYEQYF.